Listed here are 3 T cell receptor beta chains from one sample, sequenced in a study of CD8+ T cells in alopecia areata. Extraction of RNA preceded its reverse transcription into cDNA, which served as the sequencing template. Sequencing used immunoSEQ multiplex PCR; TCRdb keeps in-frame clones, though not all of them. The sample lists some 170,000 clones; about 48% were seen once. Stated treatment: oral pan-JAK inhibitor, 5-10 mg twice daily. The sample in question was CD8+ T cells sorted from blood, obtained at week 24, from a patient treated with tofacitinib. These receptors originate from a human donor with alopecia areata.

This sequence joins TRBV19 and TRBJ1-1; 7 bases fit TRBD1. CDR1 and CDR2 from the germline V gene are LNHDA and SQIVND (reference sequence). V shed 3 bases and J 5 bases; nucleotides not matched to a gene: 21. This CDR3 contains 19 residues. The CDR3 DNA reads TGTGCCAGTAGTATGTTTGGGGTCGGCAGGGGGAGTGTTGCTACTGAAGCTTTCTTT. Encoded protein: CASSMFGVGRGSVATEAFF.

The J gene is TRBJ2-7, the V gene TRBV30; TRBD1 matches 9 bases. The CDR3 length is 13 residues. The germline gives CDR1 GTSNPN, CDR2 SVGIG (reference sequence). V gave up 5 bases and J gave up 1 base; unmatched junction bases: 3. The CDR3 region is CAWGTGQSYEQYF. The CDR3 coding sequence is TGTGCCTGGGGGACAGGGCAATCCTACGAGCAGTACTTC.

V usage is TRBV11-2 and J usage is TRBJ2-1; D not certain. Germline V gene lookup returns CDR1 SGHAT and CDR2 FQNNGV. The CDR3 spans 12 residues. Between the trimmed V and J ends, which lost 0 bases and 8 bases, there was a span of 5 bases. Here the CDR3 reads CASSLDEDEQFF. Here the CDR3 DNA reads TGTGCCAGCAGCTTAGATGAAGATGAGCAGTTCTTC.